This T cell receptor beta chain was identified during a study of human T cells and chemical hapten exposure. The CDR3 contains 15 residues. Looked up from germline, CDR1 is SGHAT and CDR2 is FQNNGV. V lost 3 bases to trimming and J lost 4 bases, with 13 bases between them. Original methodology: Ranging from about 20,000 to 700,000, TCR counts per sample had a median value of approximately 97,000. TCRdb re-called the RACE reads through MiXCR, storing one row per CDR3 protein. The V and J calls were not made by the authors but by TCRdb's processing. The sample holds under 110,000 distinct CDR3 sequences, roughly 12% seen once. Specified time point: pre-sensitization, week 0. Treatment defined: therapeutic diphenylcyclopropenone sensitization with weekly scalp DPC. Every patch test was put on after a blood sample was taken.

Here the sequenced sample was whole blood, taken in connection with sensitization to the hapten diphenylcyclopropenone (DPC). This TCR was recovered from a woman between 45 and 65 years old with alopecia areata. Some clones in this sample may be carry-over from other donors' samples. The rearrangement joins TRBV11-2 to TRBJ2-1; possibly TRBD1 or TRBD2 for D (6 bases each). The CDR3, as DNA: TGTGCCAGCAGCTTTAGGGGGGCCGTGTACAATGAGCAGTTCTTC. It is translated as CASSFRGAVYNEQFF.